This T cell receptor beta chain was identified in a study of CD8+CD57+ T cells in acquired aplastic anemia. Study as a whole: 3.2 ug was the average amount of DNA from sorted CD4+ and CD8+ cells. General study results and limits: The number of CD8+ CDR3 sequences shared by patients and controls was twenty-nine. In CD8+ cells, Simpson's diversity showed no significant difference between patients and controls.

TCR beta VDJ and CDR3 profiling used genomic DNA as template. MiXCR was run by TCRdb on the reads, yielding one entry per CDR3 protein. The data show approximately 380,000 distinct CDR3 sequences, about two thirds seen once. Remarks on this clonotype: What it recognizes is unknown.

Trimming pared 3 bases from V and 6 bases from J, leaving 14 bases between. Germline CDR1 and CDR2: DFQATT and SNEGSKA (reference sequence). The CDR3 runs to 13 residues. The receptor's source is a human donor in good health, serving as a control. The chain carries TRBV20-1 and TRBJ1-1; tentatively, D is TRBD1 (5 bases). Specimen: sorted CD4+, CD8+, or CD8+CD57+ T cells (not recorded which) from PBMCs. For the CDR3, the DNA is TGCAGTGCTAGTCGTCCTGGGGCCGCTGAAGCTTTCTTT. The encoded protein is CSASRPGAAEAFF.